The 29 T cell receptor beta chains presented below share a single source sample, sequenced in a study of OX40 agonist ivuxolimab in advanced cancers. The data were produced by immunoSEQ multiplex PCR, yet TCRdb's version contains in-frame clones alone and is incomplete. Among approximately 65,000 clones, more than 75% were seen once, and the ten largest hold approximately 0.4%. The sequenced sample was CD4+ or CD8+ T cells sorted from blood, obtained in a trial of the OX40 agonist ivuxolimab. The receptors come from an adult with an advanced solid tumor such as melanoma, head and neck, liver or kidney cancer.

This chain links TRBV5-1 with TRBJ1-4; TRBD1 aligns across 7 bases. The germline CDR1 and CDR2 sequences are SGHRS and YFSETQ. The V segment lost 4 bases and the J segment 12 bases; nucleotides outside the gene matches: 18. The length of the CDR3 is 16 residues. This CDR3 is CASSQRQGPTRGELFF. CDR3 nucleotides: TGCGCCAGCAGCCAAAGACAGGGACCTACCCGGGGGGAACTGTTTTTT.

This chain links TRBV6-4 with TRBJ1-2, with D maybe TRBD1 (5 bases). V dropped 5 bases and J dropped 0 bases, with 13 bases sitting between them. The CDR3 sequence is 15 residues long. Per germline, CDR1 MRHNA and CDR2 SNTAGT. The CDR3 here is CASSPGPRPNYGYTF. The CDR3 bases are TGTGCCAGCAGTCCGGGACCGCGGCCTAACTATGGCTACACCTTC.

The chain has TRBV7-2 and TRBJ2-3; no definite D call. Germline V CDR1 and CDR2: SGHTA, FQGNSA. V lost 0 bases to trimming and J lost 1 base, with 8 bases between them. The CDR3 extends over 15 amino acids. The CDR3 protein is CASSLANRGTDTQYF. The CDR3 region has the DNA TGTGCCAGCAGCTTAGCCAATCGGGGCACAGATACGCAGTATTTT.

V gene TRBV10-2 combines with J gene TRBJ1-6, with D possibly being TRBD1 (5 bases). With 4 bases removed from V and 6 bases from J, the gap between germline ends came to 22 bases. This CDR3 has 18 amino acids. Germline assignment: CDR1 WSHSY and CDR2 SAAADI. CDR3 sequence reads: CASSGWSPRGAGNSPLHF. The CDR3 DNA is TGCGCCAGCAGTGGATGGTCCCCCCGGGGCGCTGGTAATTCACCCCTCCACTTT.

This CDR3 is CASSFSAGWGTGELFF. The CDR3 nucleotides read TGTGCCAGCAGTTTTTCGGCAGGGTGGGGCACCGGGGAGCTGTTTTTT. The chain is built from TRBV27 and TRBJ2-2; a weak D match, TRBD1 (5 bases). Germline values: CDR1 MNHEY, CDR2 SMNVEV (reference sequence). The CDR3 covers 16 residues. V dropped 3 bases and J dropped 4 bases, with 15 bases sitting between them.

The rearrangement links TRBV27 to TRBJ2-7; D is uncertain. Trimming shortened V by 4 bases and J by 2 bases, and 9 bases separated the two germline ends. Germline V gene sequence: CDR1 MNHEY, CDR2 SMNVEV (reference sequence). CDR3 length: 13 residues. The CDR3 DNA follows: TGTGCCAGCAGTTCCGTGGGGACCTACGAGCAGTACTTC. It specifies CASSSVGTYEQYF.

The chain employs TRBV7-9 and TRBJ2-5; D not resolved. V gave up 5 bases and J gave up 5 bases, with 9 bases separating them. In germline, CDR1 is SEHNR, CDR2 FQNEAQ (reference sequence). This CDR3 is built from 12 residues. As DNA, the CDR3 is TGTGCCAGCAGCCCCCTCTGGGAGACCCAGTACTTC. As protein: CASSPLWETQYF.

J is TRBJ2-6 and V is TRBV15; TRBD1 aligns across 7 bases. The length of the CDR3 is 18 residues. The junction had 6 bases not matched to a gene; V was cut back by 1 base and J by 0 bases. Germline-derived CDR1 and CDR2 are LNHNV and YYDKDF (reference sequence). The CDR3 nucleotides are TGTGCCACCAGCAGAGGGACAGGCTTACTCTCTGGGGCCAACGTCCTGACTTTC. Translation: CATSRGTGLLSGANVLTF.

CDR3 in amino acids: CASRFGTGEGDEKLFF. Written as DNA, the CDR3 is TGTGCCAGTAGATTTGGAACAGGGGAAGGAGATGAAAAACTGTTTTTT. V usage is TRBV19 and J usage is TRBJ1-4; 7 bases match TRBD1. The junction had 13 bases not matched to a gene; V was cut back by 6 bases and J by 6 bases. Germline CDR1 LNHDA, CDR2 SQIVND (reference sequence). The CDR3 has 16 residues.

The J gene is TRBJ1-5, the V gene TRBV6-4, with D perhaps matching TRBD1 (6 bases). CDR1 and CDR2 (germline): MRHNA, SNTAGT. V was cut by 1 base and J by 2 bases, with 15 bases left in between. This CDR3 has 17 residues. The CDR3 nucleotides read TGTGCCAGCAGTGACTTATCTGGGGGGGCCCGCAATCAGCCCCAGCATTTT. Protein sequence: CASSDLSGGARNQPQHF.

DNA of the CDR3: TGTGCCAGCCACTCTGGGGGGGACTCAAAAGAGACCCAGTACTTC. Translating it yields CASHSGGDSKETQYF. V usage is TRBV5-4 and J usage is TRBJ2-5, with 7 positions matching TRBD2. The germline gives CDR1 SGHNT, CDR2 YYREEE (reference sequence). This CDR3 spans 15 amino acids. V lost 7 bases and J lost 3; bases outside the gene matches: 12.

The chain carries TRBV4-2 and TRBJ2-5; 10 bases fit TRBD2. Unmatched junction bases numbered 12, after V lost 4 bases and J lost 10 bases. Germline values: CDR1 LGHNA, CDR2 YNFKEQ. There are 15 residues in the CDR3. The CDR3, as DNA: TGTGCCAGCAGCCGAACTAGCGGGGACTTTGGTGTCCAGTACTTC. Translated, it gives CASSRTSGDFGVQYF.

The genes are TRBV7-8 and TRBJ2-3; TRBD2 agrees at 8 bases. The CDR3 consists of 15 residues. Trimming cost V 3 bases and J 4 bases; bases outside gene matches: 6. Germline V CDR1 and CDR2: SGHVS, FQNEAQ. The CDR3 DNA sequence: TGTGCCAGCAGCTTTTCGGGCGGGGGGCCAGATACGCAGTATTTT. Protein sequence: CASSFSGGGPDTQYF.

This clone was detected a few times. This rearrangement joins TRBV19 to TRBJ1-5; D may be TRBD1 (5 bases). The CDR3 is 14 amino acids. V was pared by 8 bases and J by 1 base, with 12 bases between. Germline V gene data show CDR1 as LNHDA and CDR2 as SQIVND (reference sequence). CDR3: CASYRLGSNQPQHF. CDR3 nucleotides: TGTGCCAGTTACAGGTTAGGCAGCAATCAGCCCCAGCATTTT.

The V and J genes are TRBV7-9 and TRBJ2-1; 9 nucleotides agree with TRBD2. The CDR3 extends over 17 amino acids. The germline V gene encodes CDR1 SEHNR and CDR2 FQNEAQ (reference sequence). After removal of 2 bases from V and 2 bases from J, the junction contained 7 bases not matched to a gene. The DNA for the CDR3 is TGTGCCAGCAGCTTACTAAGCGGGGGGTGGACCTACAATGAGCAGTTCTTC. Its translation is CASSLLSGGWTYNEQFF.

This chain links TRBV20-1 with TRBJ1-2; a weak D match, TRBD1 (5 bases). The CDR3 length is 9 residues. Germline assignment: CDR1 DFQATT and CDR2 SNEGSKA (reference sequence). In DNA, the CDR3 is TGCGGCGGGGGGAGTGGCTACACCTTC. Amino acids: CGGGSGYTF.

This sequence joins TRBV6-5 and TRBJ1-2; maybe TRBD1 (5 bases). Trimming removed 4 bases from V and 4 bases from J, with 16 bases in between. The CDR3 sequence is 15 residues long. Germline V gene sequence: CDR1 MNHEY, CDR2 SVGAGI. This CDR3 reads CASSSAPGRSYGYTF. The CDR3 DNA reads as TGTGCCAGCAGTTCCGCCCCGGGACGTAGCTATGGCTACACCTTC.

The V and J genes are TRBV7-9 and TRBJ2-7, with a weak D call TRBD1 (6 bases). The germline V gene has CDR1 SEHNR and CDR2 FQNEAQ (reference sequence). This CDR3 has 19 residues. Trimming removed 5 bases from V and 0 bases from J, with 26 bases in between. The CDR3 here is CASSQRAVGWQGSSYEQYF. CDR3 DNA: TGTGCCAGCAGCCAGAGAGCGGTAGGGTGGCAGGGGAGCTCCTACGAGCAGTACTTC.

The CDR3 region is CASMGYDGNTIYF. CDR3 DNA sequence: TGTGCCAGCATGGGTTATGATGGAAACACCATATATTTT. This chain links TRBV6-6 with TRBJ1-3; D is uncertain. The CDR3 length is 13 residues. Trimming stripped 7 bases from V and 3 bases from J, with 10 bases between. The germline V gene encodes CDR1 MNHNY and CDR2 SVGAGI (reference sequence).

The CDR3 protein is CASSHLDRGTFTDTQYF. CDR3 bases: TGCGCCAGCAGCCACCTTGACAGGGGGACCTTCACAGATACGCAGTATTTT. This rearrangement joins TRBV4-1 to TRBJ2-3, with TRBD1 matching 9 bases. V shed 3 bases, J shed 2 bases, and the junction held 9 bases outside the gene matches. Germline lookup yields CDR1 MGHRA and CDR2 YSYEKL. The CDR3 length is 17 residues.

The V and J genes are TRBV7-6 and TRBJ2-1, with no clear D. Trimming shortened V by 3 bases and J by 7 bases, and 7 bases separated the two germline ends. The CDR3 loop spans 12 amino acids. CDR1 is SGHVS, CDR2 FNYEAQ, per germline. The CDR3, as DNA: TGTGCCAGCAGCTTCCCCGCAAATGAGCAGTTCTTC. It specifies CASSFPANEQFF.

V and J are TRBV14 and TRBJ2-7, with D possibly TRBD1 on 6 matching bases. This CDR3 region has 13 residues. The V and J ends lost 1 base and 6 bases respectively, with 10 bases between them. CDR1 is SGHDN and CDR2 is FVKESK in the germline V gene. The CDR3 DNA follows: TGTGCCAGCAGCCAAGTTCCACAGGGCGAGCAGTACTTC. It specifies CASSQVPQGEQYF. Full variable domain (outside the CDR3, taken from reference TRBV14 and TRBJ2-7): EAGVTQFPSHSVIEKGQTVTLRCDPISGHDNLYWYRRVMGKEIKFLLHFVKESKQDESGMPNNRFLAERTGGTYSTLKVQPAELEDSGVYFCASSQVPQGEQYFGPGTRLTVT.

This sequence joins TRBV5-4 and TRBJ2-7; D may correspond to TRBD1 or TRBD2 (5 bases each). Between the trimmed V and J ends, which lost 4 bases and 2 bases, there was a span of 19 bases. Germline V gene lookup returns CDR1 SGHNT and CDR2 YYREEE (reference sequence). This CDR3 spans 16 amino acids. CDR3 residues: CASSGEFGDLTYEQYF. CDR3 nucleotides: TGTGCCAGCAGCGGGGAGTTTGGGGACCTTACCTACGAGCAGTACTTC.

The chain uses TRBV10-3 and TRBJ2-3, with TRBD2 matching 10 bases. Germline CDR1 and CDR2: ENHRY and SYGVKD. The CDR3 extends over 13 amino acids. V lost 10 bases, J lost 3 bases, and 4 bases stayed unmatched. The CDR3 loop reads CATEAGGTDTQYF. DNA of the CDR3: TGTGCCACCGAAGCGGGGGGGACAGATACGCAGTATTTT.

V and J are TRBV6-5 and TRBJ1-6; D is perhaps TRBD1 (5 bases). Germline V CDR1 and CDR2: MNHEY, SVGAGI. The V end lost 2 bases, the J end lost 0 bases, and 8 bases lay between the germline ends. The CDR3 extends over 16 amino acids. Here the CDR3 reads CASSYRGGSYNSPLHF. CDR3 DNA: TGTGCCAGCAGTTACAGGGGAGGCTCCTATAATTCACCCCTCCACTTT.

This chain uses TRBV5-4 with TRBJ1-2; a possible D gene is TRBD1 (6 bases). Germline CDR1 and CDR2: SGHNT and YYREEE (reference sequence). The CDR3 spans 15 residues. The V and J ends lost 0 bases and 4 bases respectively, with 13 bases between them. DNA of the CDR3: TGTGCCAGCAGCTTGGTAGGACAGAGAACCTATGGCTACACCTTC. Its protein is CASSLVGQRTYGYTF.

This clone was observed a single time. The V and J genes are TRBV6-6 and TRBJ2-7, with D possibly being TRBD1 or TRBD2 (6 bases each). This CDR3 spans 14 amino acids. The ends were cut back, 8 bases at V and 7 bases at J, with 21 bases in the middle. Germline V gene lookup returns CDR1 MNHNY and CDR2 SVGAGI (reference sequence). In DNA, the CDR3 is TGTGCCAGCTCTTCCGGGGGCTCTACTAGGGAGCAGTACTTC. Translation gives CASSSGGSTREQYF.

CDR3 sequence: CASSLDSDHGYTF. For the CDR3, the DNA is TGTGCCAGCAGCTTAGACAGCGACCATGGCTACACCTTC. The chain carries TRBV7-3 and TRBJ1-2; the D gene is possibly TRBD1 (5 bases). The CDR3 covers 13 residues. In germline, CDR1 is SGHTA, CDR2 FQGTGA. Deletions cut 2 bases from V and 6 bases from J, with 10 bases between.

The chain couples TRBV7-6 to TRBJ2-1, with D perhaps TRBD1 (5 bases). CDR3 length: 12 residues. Per the germline V gene, CDR1 is SGHVS and CDR2 is FNYEAQ. V was shortened by 7 bases and J by 9 bases, with 13 bases between the two germline ends. For the CDR3, the DNA is TGTGCCAGCAACATCCAGGGCCGTGAGCAGTTCTTC. This codes for CASNIQGREQFF.